This TCR beta chain was captured in a study of T cells after somatic rescue of genetic block. Profiling relied on immunoSEQ multiplex PCR, and the TCRdb table lists in-frame clones only, not all of them. The sample holds 95,000 to 120,000 clones, about 93% seen once. Germline CDR1 and CDR2: SGDLS and YYNGEE. This CDR3 comprises 14 residues. V was clipped by 0 bases and J by 2 bases, with 8 bases between them. The chain uses TRBV9 and TRBJ2-5, with D unresolved. What was sequenced was peripheral blood mononuclear cells (PBMCs). This receptor was identified in a young woman. CDR3 coding DNA: TGTGCCAGCAGCGTAGGGAAAGATCAAGAGACCCAGTACTTC. Protein product: CASSVGKDQETQYF.